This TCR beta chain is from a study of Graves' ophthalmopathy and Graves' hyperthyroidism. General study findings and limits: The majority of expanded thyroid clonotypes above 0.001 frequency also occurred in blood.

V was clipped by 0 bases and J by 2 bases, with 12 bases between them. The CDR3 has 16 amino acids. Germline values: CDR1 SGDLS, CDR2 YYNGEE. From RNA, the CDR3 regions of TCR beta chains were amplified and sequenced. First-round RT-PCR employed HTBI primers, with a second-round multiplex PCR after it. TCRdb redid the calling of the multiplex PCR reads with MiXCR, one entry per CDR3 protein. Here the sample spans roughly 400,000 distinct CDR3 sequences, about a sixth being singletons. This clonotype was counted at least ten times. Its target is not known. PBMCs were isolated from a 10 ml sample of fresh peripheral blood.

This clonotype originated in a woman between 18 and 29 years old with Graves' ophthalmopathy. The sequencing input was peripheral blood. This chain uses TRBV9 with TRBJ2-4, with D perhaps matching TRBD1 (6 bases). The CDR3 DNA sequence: TGTGCCAGCAGCGTAGCCTCCGGACAGTCCAAAAACATTCAGTACTTC. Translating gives CASSVASGQSKNIQYF.